The source of this T cell receptor beta chain is a study of blood T cell repertoires in COVID-19. Study-wide context: Italy, Spain and the United States were the sources of the convalescent and acute COVID-19 samples. The cDNA or gDNA used as material had been derived from T cells, B-cell-depleted T cells, or PBMCs.

Assay: immunoSEQ multiplex PCR; the TCRdb copy retains only in-frame clones and omits some. The table includes approximately 270,000 clones, just over 85% detected once. This CDR3 has 16 residues. Per germline, CDR1 MNHEY and CDR2 SVGAGI. The trim removed 2 bases at V and 2 bases at J, leaving 4 bases unmatched. Sequenced: peripheral blood. The clonotype originates from a man older than 75 with acute or convalescent COVID-19. The chain couples TRBV6-5 to TRBJ2-1, with 9 bases aligning to TRBD1. The CDR3 protein is CASSYVGTGPYNEQFF. The CDR3 DNA reads TGTGCCAGCAGTTACGTAGGGACAGGGCCCTACAATGAGCAGTTCTTC.